The T cell receptor beta chain described here comes from a study of CD8 T cells in ankylosing spondylitis. This CDR3 comprises 14 residues. V lost 1 base, J lost 3 bases, and 0 bases stayed unmatched. Germline V gene sequence: CDR1 MGHRA, CDR2 YSYEKL. General study points: Relatively scarce in peripheral blood, disease-linked clones were CD8+.

This clonotype was counted ten times or more. Its antigen is as yet unknown. TCRdb recomputed calls from the 5' RACE reads with MiXCR, one row per CDR3 protein. The profile shows 250,000 to 300,000 distinct CDR3 sequences, 18% of them singletons. This sequence was found in a male donor with ankylosing spondylitis or in good health (not recorded which). The V gene is TRBV4-1, the J gene TRBJ2-1; 7 nucleotides line up with TRBD2. The sequencing input was blood, either unsorted or a sorted T cell fraction (not recorded which). The CDR3 is CASSQAGGYNEQFF. The CDR3 DNA sequence: TGCGCCAGCAGCCAAGCGGGGGGCTACAATGAGCAGTTCTTC.